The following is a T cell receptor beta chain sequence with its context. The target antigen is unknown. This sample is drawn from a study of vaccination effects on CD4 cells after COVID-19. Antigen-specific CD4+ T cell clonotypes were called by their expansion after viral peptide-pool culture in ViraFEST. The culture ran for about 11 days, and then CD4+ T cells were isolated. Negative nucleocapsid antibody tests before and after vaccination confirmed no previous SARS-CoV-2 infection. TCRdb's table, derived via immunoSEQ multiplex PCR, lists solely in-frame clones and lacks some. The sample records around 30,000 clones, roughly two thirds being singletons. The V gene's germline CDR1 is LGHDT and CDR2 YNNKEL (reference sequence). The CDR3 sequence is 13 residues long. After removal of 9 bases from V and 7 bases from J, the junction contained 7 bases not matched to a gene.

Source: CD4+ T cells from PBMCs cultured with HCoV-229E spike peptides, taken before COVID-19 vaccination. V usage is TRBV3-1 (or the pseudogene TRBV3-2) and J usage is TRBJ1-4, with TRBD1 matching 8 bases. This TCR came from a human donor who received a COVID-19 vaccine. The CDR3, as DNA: TGTGCCAGTAGACAGGGGCCTGCTGAAAAACTGTTTTTT. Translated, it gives CASRQGPAEKLFF.